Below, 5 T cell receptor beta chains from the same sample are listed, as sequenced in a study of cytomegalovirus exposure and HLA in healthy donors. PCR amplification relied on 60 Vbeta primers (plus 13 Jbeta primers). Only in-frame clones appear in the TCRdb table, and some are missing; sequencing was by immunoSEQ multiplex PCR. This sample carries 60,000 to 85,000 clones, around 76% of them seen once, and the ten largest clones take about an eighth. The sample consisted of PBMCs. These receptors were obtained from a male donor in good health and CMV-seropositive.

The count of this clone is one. The CDR3 protein is CASSPFPSGTRSYNEQFF. CDR3 nucleotide sequence: TGTGCCAGCTCACCATTCCCTAGCGGGACCCGCTCCTACAATGAGCAGTTCTTC. This chain connects TRBV18 to TRBJ2-1; TRBD2 matches at 9 bases. V trimming: 2 bases; J trimming: 0 bases; junction bases outside the gene matches: 8. This CDR3 region has 18 residues. Per the germline V gene, CDR1 is KGHSH and CDR2 is LQKENI.

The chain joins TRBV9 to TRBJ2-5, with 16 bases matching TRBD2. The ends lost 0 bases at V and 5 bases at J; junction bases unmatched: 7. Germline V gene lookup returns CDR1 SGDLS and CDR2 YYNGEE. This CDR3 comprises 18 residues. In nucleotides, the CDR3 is TGTGCCAGCAGCGTAGCCGGGACTAGCGGGGGGGCGGGGGAGACCCAGTACTTC. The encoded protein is CASSVAGTSGGAGETQYF.

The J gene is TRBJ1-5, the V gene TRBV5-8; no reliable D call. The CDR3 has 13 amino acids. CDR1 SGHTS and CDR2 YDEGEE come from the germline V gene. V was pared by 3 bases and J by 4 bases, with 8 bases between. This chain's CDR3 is CASSWSSNQPQHF. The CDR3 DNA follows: TGTGCCAGCAGCTGGTCGAGTAATCAGCCCCAGCATTTT.

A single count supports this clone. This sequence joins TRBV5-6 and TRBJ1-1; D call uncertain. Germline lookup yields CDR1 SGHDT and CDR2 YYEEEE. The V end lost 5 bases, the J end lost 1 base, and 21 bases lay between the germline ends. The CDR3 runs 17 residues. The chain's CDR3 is CASRYNTHATPNTEAFF. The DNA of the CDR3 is TGTGCCAGCAGGTACAACACGCACGCCACACCGAACACTGAAGCTTTCTTT.

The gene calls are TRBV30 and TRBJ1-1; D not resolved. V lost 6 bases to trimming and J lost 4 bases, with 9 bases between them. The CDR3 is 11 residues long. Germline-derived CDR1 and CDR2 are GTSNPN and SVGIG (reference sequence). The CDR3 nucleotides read TGTGCCTGTGTGGTCGGCACTGAAGCTTTCTTT. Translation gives CACVVGTEAFF.